The 14 T cell receptor beta chains below were found in one sample sequenced in a study of cytomegalovirus exposure and HLA in healthy donors. Method: immunoSEQ multiplex PCR; TCRdb's copy keeps in-frame clones and lacks some. The data show tens of thousands of clones, with 95% to 97% seen just once and under 2.5% held by the top ten. The sample taken for sequencing was PBMCs. Every receptor here comes from a man aged 18 to 35 in good health and CMV-seronegative.

V gene TRBV27 combines with J gene TRBJ1-5, with TRBD1 matching 9 bases. The CDR3 length is 15 residues. Per germline, CDR1 MNHEY and CDR2 SMNVEV (reference sequence). The V and J ends lost 4 bases and 2 bases, in that order; junction bases with no gene match: 3. The CDR3 sequence is CASSSRDRGNQPQHF. The CDR3 DNA reads as TGTGCCAGCAGTTCCCGGGACAGGGGCAATCAGCCCCAGCATTTT.

The chain is built from TRBV7-9 and TRBJ1-1; 7 bases are shared with TRBD1. CDR3 length: 13 residues. Germline values: CDR1 SEHNR, CDR2 FQNEAQ (reference sequence). Unmatched junction bases numbered 1, after V lost 1 base and J lost 5 bases. The CDR3: CASSLGQGTEAFF. The CDR3 DNA reads as TGTGCCAGCAGCTTAGGACAGGGAACTGAAGCTTTCTTT.

The rearrangement joins TRBV27 to TRBJ2-7, with D maybe TRBD1 (6 bases). Trimming left V 0 bases short and J 2 bases short, with 14 bases between. The CDR3 totals 16 residues. Germline CDR1 MNHEY, CDR2 SMNVEV (reference sequence). The CDR3 loop is CASSLSWGQITYEQYF. The CDR3 DNA reads as TGTGCCAGCAGTTTATCCTGGGGGCAGATAACCTACGAGCAGTACTTC.

The CDR3 coding sequence is TGTGCCAGCAGTTACTCAGGGGATGGGGCCAACGTCCTGACTTTC. Protein sequence: CASSYSGDGANVLTF. This chain uses TRBV6-5 with TRBJ2-6; TRBD1 is a possible D gene (5 bases). This CDR3 contains 15 residues. The V and J ends lost 0 bases and 3 bases respectively, with 6 bases between them. Germline V gene sequence: CDR1 MNHEY, CDR2 SVGAGI.

The chain employs TRBV2 and TRBJ2-3, with unresolved D. This CDR3 is built from 14 residues. Trimming left V 1 base short and J 0 bases short, with 5 bases between. In germline, CDR1 is SNHLY, CDR2 FYNNEI. The CDR3 bases are TGTGCCAGCAGTGAAGTCCCTAGCACAGATACGCAGTATTTT. It specifies CASSEVPSTDTQYF.

This clone has only one observation. The chain couples TRBV6-6 to TRBJ1-2, with 9 positions matching TRBD1. Germline CDR1 and CDR2: MNHNY and SVGAGI (reference sequence). The CDR3 extends over 14 amino acids. Trimming took 0 bases from V and 4 from J; bases not matched to a gene: 0. CDR3 residues: CASSYSTGGYGYTF. For the CDR3, the DNA is TGTGCCAGCAGTTACTCGACAGGGGGCTATGGCTACACCTTC.

The genes are TRBV5-6 and TRBJ2-1; no definite D call. The CDR3 is 11 amino acids. The ends were cut back, 4 bases at V and 4 bases at J, with 3 bases in the middle. Germline V gene lookup returns CDR1 SGHDT and CDR2 YYEEEE. CDR3 amino acids: CASSQYNEQFF. In DNA form, the CDR3 reads TGTGCCAGCAGCCAGTACAATGAGCAGTTCTTC.

This CDR3 is CASSLWDRVGSPLHF. The CDR3, as DNA: TGTGCCAGCAGCTTGTGGGACAGGGTAGGATCACCCCTCCACTTT. The rearrangement links TRBV5-4 to TRBJ1-6, with 9 bases fitting TRBD1. J was trimmed by 10 bases and V by 1 base; bases with no gene match: 6. CDR3 length: 15 amino acids. In germline, CDR1 is SGHNT, CDR2 YYREEE (reference sequence).

The V gene is TRBV4-2, the J gene TRBJ2-7; 9 bases fit TRBD2. This CDR3 region has 15 residues. Germline CDR1 LGHNA, CDR2 YNFKEQ. The V gene end was trimmed by 0 bases and the J gene end by 4 bases; junction bases not matched to a gene: 4. CDR3: CASSQDKGLAYEQYF. CDR3 DNA: TGTGCCAGCAGCCAAGATAAGGGACTAGCTTACGAGCAGTACTTC.

This chain links TRBV4-1 with TRBJ1-2; D is possibly TRBD1 (6 bases). Germline lookup yields CDR1 MGHRA and CDR2 YSYEKL. CDR3 length: 13 residues. Between the trimmed V and J ends, which lost 4 bases and 3 bases, there was a span of 9 bases. The CDR3 loop is CASSRNRDYGYTF. DNA of the CDR3: TGCGCCAGCAGCCGCAACAGGGACTATGGCTACACCTTC.

The chain uses TRBV6-5 and TRBJ1-2, with 8 bases matching TRBD1. The CDR3 loop spans 13 amino acids. Germline values: CDR1 MNHEY, CDR2 SVGAGI. V lost 8 bases and J lost 3; bases outside the gene matches: 5. The CDR3 coding sequence is TGTGCCAGCGGCAGGGGGCTGGACTATGGCTACACCTTC. It specifies CASGRGLDYGYTF.

The gene calls are TRBV6-1 and TRBJ2-5; 13 nucleotides match TRBD2. The DNA end favors TRBJ2-7, so the J call may be wrong. CDR3 size: 14 residues. In germline, CDR1 is MNHNS, CDR2 SASEGT. Here the CDR3 DNA reads TGTGCCAGCAGCGTCGGACTAGCGGGAGTCGAGCAGTACTTC. Its translation is CASSVGLAGVEQYF.

The rearrangement joins TRBV9 to TRBJ2-3; D is perhaps TRBD2 (5 bases). The CDR3 spans 12 residues. Trimming pared 3 bases from V and 7 bases from J, leaving 9 bases between. CDR1 is SGDLS, CDR2 YYNGEE, per germline. CDR3 residues: CASSGTRNTQYF. CDR3 nucleotides: TGTGCCAGCAGCGGGACTCGCAATACGCAGTATTTT.

This chain joins TRBV11-2 and TRBJ2-7, with D tentatively TRBD2 (6 bases). CDR1 SGHAT and CDR2 FQNNGV come from the germline V gene. Trimming stripped 4 bases from V and 3 bases from J, with 22 bases between. The CDR3 is made up of 17 amino acids. The DNA of the CDR3 is TGTGCCAGCAGCTCAGACCGGAGGCTAGCGAAGAACTACGAGCAGTACTTC. Its translation: CASSSDRRLAKNYEQYF.